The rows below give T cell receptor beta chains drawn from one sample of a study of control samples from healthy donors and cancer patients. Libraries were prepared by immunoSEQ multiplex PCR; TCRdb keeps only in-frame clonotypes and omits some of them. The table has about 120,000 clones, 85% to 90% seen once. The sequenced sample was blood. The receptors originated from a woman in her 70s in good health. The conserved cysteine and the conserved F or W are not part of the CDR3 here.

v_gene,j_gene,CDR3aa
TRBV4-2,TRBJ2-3,ASSQDFQGAGPSTDTQY
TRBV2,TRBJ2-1,ASSEARGGWNEQF
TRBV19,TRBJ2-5,ASSRGVETQY
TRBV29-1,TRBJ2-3,SVGAGLGSDTQY
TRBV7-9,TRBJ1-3,ASSLRGSSGNTIY
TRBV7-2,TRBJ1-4,ASSLNGLNEKLF
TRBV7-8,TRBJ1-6,ASSFETGSASPLH
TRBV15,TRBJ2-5,ATSRTAGGPETQY
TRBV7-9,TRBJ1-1,ASSLNAGNTEAF
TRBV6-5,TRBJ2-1,ARTGAVHEQF
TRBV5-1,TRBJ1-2,ASSLETGGRSNYGYT
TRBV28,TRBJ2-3,ASSSGQDLSYTQY
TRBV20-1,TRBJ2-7,SATEIRALPSYEQY
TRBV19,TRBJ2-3,ASSTQGSTDTQY
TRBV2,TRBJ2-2,ASLLVPPGELF
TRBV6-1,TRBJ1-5,ASSENRALNQPQH
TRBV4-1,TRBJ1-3,ASSQGDGNSGNTIY
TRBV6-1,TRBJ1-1,ASSEGPFIEPEAF
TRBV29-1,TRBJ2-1,SVYRTGRDEQF
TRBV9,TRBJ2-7,ASSVGLAGAEQY
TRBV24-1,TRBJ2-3,ATSNSTGHTDTQY
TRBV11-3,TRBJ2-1,ASSSGAHEQF
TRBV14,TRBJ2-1,ASSPLPSYNEQF
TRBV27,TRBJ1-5,ASSPQGGNQPQH
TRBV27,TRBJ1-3,ASSLSVGNTIY
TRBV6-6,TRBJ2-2,ASSYYRTGELF
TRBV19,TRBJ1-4,ASSRQPPGARGEKLF
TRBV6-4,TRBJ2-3,ASSHVGGADTQY
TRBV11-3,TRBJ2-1,ASSFQLAGNNEQF
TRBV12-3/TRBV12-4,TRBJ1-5,ASRIGVFQPQH
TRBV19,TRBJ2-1,ASSIEARPWHEQF
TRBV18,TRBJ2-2,ASSPPERNTGELF
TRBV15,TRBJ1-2,ATSRDRTGGRADGYT
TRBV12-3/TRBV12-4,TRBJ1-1,ASSLSIEAF
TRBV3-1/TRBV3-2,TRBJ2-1,ASSRDLASEQF
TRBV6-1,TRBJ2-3,ASSEGFGTGDGYTQY
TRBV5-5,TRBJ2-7,ASSLGISYEQY
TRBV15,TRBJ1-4,ATSRRGDNEKLF
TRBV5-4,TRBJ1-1,ASSLAIKTNTEAF
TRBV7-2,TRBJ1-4,ASSSYREGYEKLF
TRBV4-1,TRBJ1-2,ASSHEARDRLNYGYT
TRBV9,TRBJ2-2,ASSVVNRASTGELF
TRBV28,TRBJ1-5,ASSPRGDQPQH
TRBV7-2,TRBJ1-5,ASSFGLGGQPQH
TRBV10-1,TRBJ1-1,ASSGGNTEAF
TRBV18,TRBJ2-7,ASSPPDIRDEQY
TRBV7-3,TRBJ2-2,ASSSRLGSAGELF
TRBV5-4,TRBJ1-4,ASSLRQGGEKLF
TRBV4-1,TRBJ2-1,ASSHGTYNEQF
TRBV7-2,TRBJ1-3,ASSSFAGGPGNTIY